This entry lists 30 T cell receptor beta chains sequenced from one sample in a study of cytomegalovirus exposure and HLA in healthy donors. The primer mix had 60 Vbeta and 13 Jbeta primers. The table came from immunoSEQ multiplex PCR; TCRdb's copy has only in-frame clones and leaves some out. The sample lists 80,000 or so clones; around 79% were seen once. Sequenced material: PBMCs. Source of these receptors: a middle-aged man in good health and CMV-seronegative.

The J gene is TRBJ2-7, the V gene TRBV6-6; D possibly corresponds to TRBD1 (5 bases). Between the trimmed V and J ends, which lost 7 bases and 2 bases, there was a span of 12 bases. Germline lookup yields CDR1 MNHNY and CDR2 SVGAGI (reference sequence). This CDR3 is built from 13 residues. The CDR3 sequence is CASTRTGTYEQYF. CDR3 DNA sequence: TGTGCCAGCACCCGTACAGGCACCTACGAGCAGTACTTC.

This chain uses TRBV28 with TRBJ1-2; D not certain. Germline V gene data show CDR1 as MDHEN and CDR2 as SYDVKM. The CDR3 contains 11 residues. With 10 bases removed from V and 5 bases from J, the gap between germline ends came to 11 bases. The CDR3 coding sequence is TGTGCCACCTCGTTAGAATATGGCTACACCTTC. It specifies CATSLEYGYTF.

The chain carries TRBV7-2 and TRBJ2-7, with TRBD1 matching 11 bases. V dropped 5 bases and J dropped 3; count of bases not matched to a gene: 6. CDR1 is SGHTA, CDR2 FQGNSA, per germline. The CDR3 is 15 amino acids. CDR3 sequence: CASSPRGTGGYEQYF. CDR3 DNA sequence: TGTGCCAGCAGCCCAAGGGGGACAGGGGGCTACGAGCAGTACTTC.

The V call is TRBV7-9, the J call TRBJ1-3; D gene uncertain. Trimming cost V 0 bases and J 4 bases, with 7 bases left between them. Germline V gene data show CDR1 as SEHNR and CDR2 as FQNEAQ (reference sequence). The CDR3 runs to 14 residues. The CDR3 nucleotides read TGTGCCAGCAGCTTAGCCGGGGTAGGAAACACCATATATTTT. Encoded protein: CASSLAGVGNTIYF. Combining the CDR3 with reference TRBV7-9 and TRBJ1-3 gives the whole variable domain DTGVSQNPRHKITKRGQNVTFRCDPISEHNRLYWYRQTLGQGPEFLTYFQNEAQLEKSRLLSDRFSAERPKGSFSTLEIQRTEQGDSAMYLCASSLAGVGNTIYFGEGSWLTVV.

The J gene is TRBJ2-7, the V gene TRBV6-6; a possible D gene is TRBD1 (6 bases). V shed 6 bases and J shed 4 bases, with 10 bases lying between them. Germline values: CDR1 MNHNY, CDR2 SVGAGI (reference sequence). This CDR3 region has 12 residues. Written as DNA, the CDR3 is TGTGCCAGCAGACAGGGTTTATACGAGCAGTACTTC. Encoded protein: CASRQGLYEQYF.

This clone was seen only once. The V call is TRBV6-5, the J call TRBJ1-2; D unresolved. Germline V CDR1 and CDR2: MNHEY, SVGAGI. The CDR3 spans 13 residues. Trimming stripped 6 bases from V and 5 bases from J, with 13 bases between. CDR3 DNA sequence: TGTGCCAGCAGCCCAGTCGGCGGTTATGGCTACACCTTC. Its translation is CASSPVGGYGYTF.

This chain uses TRBV7-9 with TRBJ1-2; TRBD1 is a possible D gene (5 bases). This CDR3 spans 14 amino acids. Germline V lookup: CDR1 SEHNR, CDR2 FQNEAQ (reference sequence). V was trimmed by 5 bases and J by 4 bases, leaving 14 bases between them. The CDR3: CASSRGTELYGYTF. The DNA of the CDR3 is TGTGCCAGCAGCCGCGGGACCGAGCTCTATGGCTACACCTTC.

In this sample, this clone turned up a few times. The CDR3 nucleotides are TGTGCCAGTAGTATTTTGGACAGGGCCACTGAAGCTTTCTTT. Its protein is CASSILDRATEAFF. The chain links TRBV19 to TRBJ1-1, with TRBD1 identical over 8 bases. This CDR3 is built from 14 residues. The V gene's germline CDR1 is LNHDA and CDR2 SQIVND (reference sequence). With 3 bases clipped from V and 4 bases from J, the junction kept 4 bases outside the gene matches. Full variable domain (remainder filled in from reference TRBV19 and TRBJ1-1): DGGITQSPKYLFRKEGQNVTLSCEQNLNHDAMYWYRQDPGQGLRLIYYSQIVNDFQKGDIAEGYSVSREKKESFPLTVTSAQKNPTAFYLCASSILDRATEAFFGQGTRLTVV.

The chain uses TRBV6-5 and TRBJ1-2, with 8 bases identical to TRBD1. V trimming: 2 bases; J trimming: 7 bases; junction bases outside the gene matches: 12. Germline CDR1 reads MNHEY; CDR2 reads SVGAGI. There are 16 residues in the CDR3. The CDR3 protein is CASSYVQGAPMSGYTF. CDR3 sequence (DNA): TGTGCCAGCAGTTACGTCCAGGGGGCGCCCATGTCTGGCTACACCTTC.

This clone was counted a few times. This rearrangement joins TRBV6-5 to TRBJ2-7, with D tentatively TRBD2 (6 bases). V was pared by 2 bases and J by 6 bases, with 20 bases between. CDR1 and CDR2 from the germline V gene are MNHEY and SVGAGI. This CDR3 has 16 residues. The CDR3 sequence is CASSYGGLSGMIEQYF. The CDR3 nucleotides are TGTGCCAGCAGTTACGGAGGACTTAGCGGAATGATCGAGCAGTACTTC.

This CDR3 reads CASSLGAGGLDEQFF. In nucleotides, the CDR3 is TGTGCCAGCAGCTTGGGGGCGGGGGGGCTCGATGAGCAGTTCTTC. This chain links TRBV5-8 with TRBJ2-1, with TRBD2 matching 9 bases. The CDR3 has 15 amino acids. CDR1 and CDR2 from the germline V gene are SGHTS and YDEGEE. V dropped 0 bases and J dropped 8; count of bases not matched to a gene: 6.

The V call is TRBV5-6, the J call TRBJ1-6, with 8 nucleotides matching TRBD1. The V segment lost 4 bases and the J segment 8 bases; nucleotides outside the gene matches: 8. Germline CDR1 SGHDT, CDR2 YYEEEE. The CDR3 spans 15 residues. The CDR3 sequence: CASSRGTGLDSPLHF. CDR3 in DNA: TGTGCCAGCAGCCGCGGGACAGGTCTTGATTCACCCCTCCACTTT.

This clone has only one observation. The chain links TRBV28 to TRBJ1-2; D is uncertain. The length of the CDR3 is 14 residues. The V end was cut by 10 bases, the J end by 6 bases, with 21 bases between. Germline lookup yields CDR1 MDHEN and CDR2 SYDVKM. For the CDR3, the DNA is TGTGCCACCCCGGATGACGGAGGCGTGGATGGCTACACCTTC. This encodes CATPDDGGVDGYTF.

The J gene is TRBJ2-3, the V gene TRBV15; the match to TRBD2 covers 10 bases. Trimming at V came to 5 bases and at J to 1 base, leaving 6 bases not matched to a gene. The CDR3 consists of 16 residues. Per germline, CDR1 LNHNV and CDR2 YYDKDF (reference sequence). The CDR3 here is CATSGPLAGGTDTQYF. DNA of the CDR3: TGTGCCACCAGCGGACCCCTAGCGGGAGGCACAGATACGCAGTATTTT.

The chain uses TRBV5-4 and TRBJ2-7; TRBD1 matches 7 bases. In germline, CDR1 is SGHNT, CDR2 YYREEE (reference sequence). V was clipped by 0 bases and J by 7 bases; unmatched bases: 10. The CDR3 loop spans 15 amino acids. The CDR3 region is CASSLEIGTAGEQYF. The DNA of the CDR3 is TGTGCCAGCAGCTTGGAAATAGGGACAGCCGGGGAGCAGTACTTC. The full variable domain, rest sourced from reference TRBV5-4 and TRBJ2-7, is ETGVTQSPTHLIKTRGQQVTLRCSSQSGHNTVSWYQQALGQGPQFIFQYYREEENGRGNFPPRFSGLQFPNYSSELNVNALELDDSALYLCASSLEIGTAGEQYFGPGTRLTVT.

The chain joins TRBV28 to TRBJ1-3, with D unclear. V lost 4 bases to trimming and J lost 0 bases, with 16 bases between them. The CDR3 spans 17 residues. Germline CDR1 reads MDHEN; CDR2 reads SYDVKM. The CDR3 loop reads CASSSVPTSYSGNTIYF. CDR3 sequence (DNA): TGTGCCAGCAGTTCAGTTCCAACCTCGTACTCTGGAAACACCATATATTTT.

The chain carries TRBV18 and TRBJ1-5, with D unclear. Germline CDR1 and CDR2: KGHSH and LQKENI. V lost 4 bases, J lost 4 bases, and 8 bases lay in between. The CDR3 is made up of 13 amino acids. The CDR3 here is CASSRGRNQPQHF. Here the CDR3 DNA reads TGTGCCAGCTCACGCGGGAGAAATCAGCCCCAGCATTTT.

This clone was found once. The J gene is TRBJ2-1, the V gene TRBV27; 9 bases map to TRBD2. From germline, CDR1 is MNHEY and CDR2 SMNVEV (reference sequence). The CDR3 consists of 16 residues. J lost 8 bases, V lost 5 bases, and 13 bases had no gene match. In DNA, the CDR3 is TGTGCCAGCAGTACGGGACTAGCCGCTATTTTGGATGAGCAGTTCTTC. Translation: CASSTGLAAILDEQFF.

V and J are TRBV28 and TRBJ1-1; possible D gene TRBD1, 5 bases. CDR1 MDHEN and CDR2 SYDVKM come from the germline V gene. V lost 5 bases and J 5 bases, leaving 12 bases between the germline ends. The CDR3 consists of 13 residues. CDR3 sequence (DNA): TGTGCCAGCAGTCCCCTCAGGGTTACTGAAGCTTTCTTT. Protein: CASSPLRVTEAFF.

V and J are TRBV7-9 and TRBJ2-5, with 7 positions matching TRBD1. The CDR3 has 14 residues. V trimming: 2 bases; J trimming: 4 bases; junction bases outside the gene matches: 4. CDR1 is SEHNR, CDR2 FQNEAQ, per germline (reference sequence). CDR3 coding DNA: TGTGCCAGCAGCTTAATAGGGGGCGCAGAGACCCAGTACTTC. Translated: CASSLIGGAETQYF.

This sequence joins TRBV13 and TRBJ2-7; 8 bases line up with TRBD2. CDR3 length: 15 amino acids. Looked up from germline, CDR1 is PRHDT and CDR2 is FYEKMQ (reference sequence). V was clipped by 0 bases and J by 5 bases; unmatched bases: 6. This CDR3 reads CASSLGGLEGNEQYF. In DNA form, the CDR3 reads TGTGCCAGCAGCTTAGGGGGACTAGAGGGAAACGAGCAGTACTTC. Complete variable domain (other parts from reference TRBV13 and TRBJ2-7): AAGVIQSPRHLIKEKRETATLKCYPIPRHDTVYWYQQGPGQDPQFLISFYEKMQSDKGSIPDRFSAQQFSDYHSELNMSSLELGDSALYFCASSLGGLEGNEQYFGPGTRLTVT.

V and J are TRBV5-8 and TRBJ2-2; possible D gene TRBD2, 7 bases. The CDR3 covers 16 residues. V lost 0 bases to trimming and J lost 8 bases, with 17 bases between them. From germline, CDR1 is SGHTS and CDR2 YDEGEE. The CDR3 DNA reads TGTGCCAGCAGCTTGGGGAGCGGGACACAGGCTGGGGAGCTGTTTTTT. Encoded protein: CASSLGSGTQAGELFF.

The chain combines TRBV5-6 with TRBJ2-3, with unresolved D. Germline V gives CDR1 SGHDT, CDR2 YYEEEE. The CDR3 has 15 amino acids. Trimming removed 3 bases from V and 5 bases from J, with 16 bases in between. The CDR3 coding sequence is TGTGCCAGCAGCTCCTTTCTCTCGACACAAGATACGCAGTATTTT. Translating gives CASSSFLSTQDTQYF.

The V gene is TRBV7-2, the J gene TRBJ2-6; a weak D match, TRBD1 (5 bases). The V end was cut by 2 bases, the J end by 0 bases, with 11 bases between. The CDR3 runs to 17 residues. Germline loops: CDR1 SGHTA, CDR2 FQGNSA. The DNA of the CDR3 is TGTGCCAGCAGCTTATCCGGACAACTCTCTGGGGCCAACGTCCTGACTTTC. Translated: CASSLSGQLSGANVLTF.

The chain joins TRBV7-3 to TRBJ2-1; D gene ambiguous. The CDR3 runs 15 residues. Germline V gene sequence: CDR1 SGHTA, CDR2 FQGTGA. Trimming stripped 4 bases from V and 0 bases from J, with 10 bases between. The CDR3 nucleotides are TGTGCCAGCAGCTCCACAGTCAGCTCCTACAATGAGCAGTTCTTC. This translates into CASSSTVSSYNEQFF.

The gene calls are TRBV10-3 and TRBJ2-7; TRBD1 might be the D (6 bases). Trimming left V 7 bases short and J 6 bases short, with 19 bases between. The CDR3 has 14 amino acids. Germline loops: CDR1 ENHRY, CDR2 SYGVKD. The CDR3 protein is CAINNRDILGEQYF. The CDR3, as DNA: TGTGCCATCAACAACAGGGATATCTTAGGCGAGCAGTACTTC.

The V call is TRBV9, the J call TRBJ1-2; D is possibly TRBD1 (6 bases). The CDR3 length is 15 residues. CDR1 is SGDLS and CDR2 is YYNGEE in the germline V gene. The V end lost 4 bases, the J end lost 6 bases, and 19 bases lay between the germline ends. Here the CDR3 DNA reads TGTGCCAGCAGCTCTTATAGTAGCGGGGGCGATGGCTACACCTTC. It is translated as CASSSYSSGGDGYTF.

This chain uses TRBV30 with TRBJ2-7; 7 bases align to TRBD2. Germline V gives CDR1 GTSNPN, CDR2 SVGIG (reference sequence). The CDR3 totals 14 residues. J lost 6 bases, V lost 0 bases, and 8 bases had no gene match. The CDR3 loop reads CAWSVLAREGEQYF. The CDR3 DNA follows: TGTGCCTGGAGTGTACTAGCGAGAGAAGGCGAGCAGTACTTC.

The V gene is TRBV19, the J gene TRBJ2-5; TRBD1 matches at 8 bases. V lost 6 bases to trimming and J lost 5 bases; unmatched junction nucleotides: 11. The CDR3 runs 15 residues. Per the germline V gene, CDR1 is LNHDA and CDR2 is SQIVND (reference sequence). The CDR3 region has the DNA TGTGCCAGTAGCCCCCGGACAGGGCTAGGGGAGACCCAGTACTTC. Encoded protein: CASSPRTGLGETQYF.

This clone was detected only once. The chain carries TRBV5-6 and TRBJ2-3; the D gene is possibly TRBD1 (5 bases). Trimming stripped 0 bases from V and 3 bases from J, with 17 bases between. In germline, CDR1 is SGHDT, CDR2 YYEEEE. CDR3 length: 17 residues. The DNA for the CDR3 is TGTGCCAGCAGCTTGGTGGGCCGTTTTACAGGAACAGATACGCAGTATTTT. It is translated as CASSLVGRFTGTDTQYF.